The following is a T cell receptor beta chain sequence with its context. What antigen it recognizes has not been identified. No quality values exist for individual bases; no much larger clone is one base distant. In the prospective study, participants were roughly 18 to 95 years old, resided in about two dozen geographic areas of the United States, and were enrolled through a virtual design. In the prospective study, cohorts were assigned on the basis of participant-reported clinical history obtained from a screening survey and a study questionnaire. Recovered participants in ImmuneRACE Cohort 3 were defined as having two consecutive negative NP/OP PCR tests, clearance from a healthcare professional, or resolution of symptoms. Mobile phlebotomists in the prospective study collected whole blood, serum and a nasopharyngeal or oropharyngeal swab from every participant. Additional blood draws and questionnaires over an approximately 2-month period could optionally be provided by prospective study participants. Blood samples from the prospective study were shipped frozen or at room temperature prior to DNA extraction.

This sample is part of a study of blood T cell repertoires in COVID-19 (dated by TCRdb to the early 2020s). Regarding the study in general: Samples covering the acute and convalescent phases of COVID-19 were provided by collaborators in the United States, Italy and Spain. The material from the prospective study consisted of cDNA or gDNA derived from T cells, B-cell-depleted T cells, or PBMCs. Deeply sampled blood TCRbeta repertoires from subjects exposed to, actively infected with, or recovered from COVID-19 were included in the dataset. The sample metadata nearly always contained a de-identified subject ID, COVID-19 status, age in years and sex. The repertoires were released in a freely available public database meant as a resource for research on the immune response to SARS-CoV-2. The samples were drawn from two sources: the first 160 participants of the ongoing ImmuneRACE study, and over 950 subjects contributed by 6 global collaborators. Where available, HLA class I and class II types were obtained from metadata supplied by the sample provider rather than from assay-based typing. Summary of the overall study and its limitations: Clinical and demographic metadata were provided uncurated, with the amount varying by source and participant.

TCRbeta CDR3 regions were amplified from genomic DNA using the immunoSEQ Assay, a bias-controlled multiplex PCR. On the study's bioinformatics: The number of nucleated cells in each sample was estimated from the amplification of reference gene primers within the assay. To quantify the absolute abundance of each unique TCRbeta CDR3 rearrangement, sequence reads were collapsed and filtered. Productive Simpson clonality was computed per sample as the square root of Simpson's diversity index over productive rearrangements. Not all clones reach the TCRdb copy of this immuneACCESS table, which keeps in-frame sequences only. Checked studies attribute under half of the gap to unresolved V genes and leave the rest unexplained. Clonal size and the V and J genes are those of that table, whereas D and trimming came from the DNA. The sample contains about 440,000 clones, about 92% of them found a single time. About 0.63% of the sample belongs to the ten largest clones.

The CDR1 and CDR2 encoded by the germline V gene (reference sequence) are MNHNY and SVGAGI. V was cut back by 0 bases and J by 4 bases, leaving a gap of 12 bases between them. Including the terminal cysteine and phenylalanine, the CDR3 comprises 15 residues. The kept DNA is CDR3 alone, 45 bases in frame from the first base. Recombination connected TRBV6-6 to TRBJ1-1, and TRBD1 may be the D gene, going by 6 matching bases. The sample consisted of PBMCs or T cells enriched from blood (not recorded which). This receptor was taken from a man aged 18 to 30 who had recovered from COVID-19. The CDR3 corresponds to CASSYSGAWGTEAFF. DNA sequence: TGTGCCAGCAGTTACTCGGGGGCGTGGGGCACTGAAGCTTTCTTT.